The 4 T cell receptor beta chains below come from one sample, sequenced in a study of blood T cell repertoires in COVID-19. Repertoires were generated with immunoSEQ multiplex PCR, while TCRdb's copy carries only in-frame clones and drops some. The table includes over 200,000 clones, around 83% detected once. Sequenced sample: peripheral blood. Receptors originate from a man older than 75 with acute or convalescent COVID-19.

V and J are TRBV19 and TRBJ2-3, with 11 bases matching TRBD2. CDR1 is LNHDA, CDR2 SQIVND, per germline (reference sequence). After removal of 4 bases from V and 4 bases from J, the junction contained 10 bases not matched to a gene. This CDR3 is built from 17 residues. CDR3 in amino acids: CASSRAPLAGVSDTQYF. CDR3 nucleotides: TGTGCCAGTAGTAGGGCCCCACTAGCGGGAGTCTCAGATACGCAGTATTTT.

The chain employs TRBV30 and TRBJ2-3, with a weak D call TRBD2 (6 bases). The ends were cut back, 2 bases at V and 3 bases at J, with 18 bases in the middle. Germline V gene data show CDR1 as GTSNPN and CDR2 as SVGIG (reference sequence). The CDR3 consists of 16 residues. CDR3 sequence: CAWSTLGLALTDTQYF. The CDR3 DNA sequence: TGTGCCTGGAGTACCCTGGGGCTAGCGTTGACAGATACGCAGTATTTT.

This clone was observed once. The chain combines TRBV7-9 with TRBJ2-7; 10 nucleotides match TRBD1. The CDR3 is made up of 14 amino acids. The V segment lost 6 bases and the J segment 6 bases; nucleotides outside the gene matches: 8. Per germline, CDR1 SEHNR and CDR2 FQNEAQ (reference sequence). The chain's CDR3 is CASSSGTGVSEQYF. In nucleotides, the CDR3 is TGTGCCAGCAGTTCCGGGACAGGGGTTTCCGAGCAGTACTTC.

The CDR3 DNA sequence: TGTGCCAGCAGCTTAGCGGCGGGAGGGCCCCCCTATGGCTACACCTTC. Amino acid sequence: CASSLAAGGPPYGYTF. The chain recombines TRBV7-9 with TRBJ1-2; D unclear. The CDR3 totals 16 residues. Trimming stripped 0 bases from V and 4 bases from J, with 15 bases between. Germline V gives CDR1 SEHNR, CDR2 FQNEAQ (reference sequence).